A selection of T cell receptor beta chains follows, all from one sample in a study of cytomegalovirus exposure and HLA in healthy donors. Sequenced by immunoSEQ multiplex PCR; TCRdb stores in-frame clones only, minus some. The sample has 110,000 to 150,000 clones; about 79% are singletons. Sequencing input: PBMCs. These TCRs come from a woman under 40 in good health and CMV-seronegative. Both conserved end residues are part of each CDR3. A D gene is named only where the DNA matches it firmly. Some rows mark clone size as missing; the rest say once, few, many or name a class of expanded clone.

D gene,clone size,J gene,V gene,CDR3 length,CDR3 DNA,CDR3 protein
.,.,TRBJ1-3,TRBV11-2,12,TGTGCCAGCAGCTTATATGGAAACACCATATATTTT,CASSLYGNTIYF
.,.,TRBJ1-4,TRBV5-4,15,TGTGCCAGCAGCCAAGATCTTGGGGGCGGTGAAAAACTGTTTTTT,CASSQDLGGGEKLFF
.,.,TRBJ2-7,TRBV5-1,12,TGCGCCAGCAGCCCAAAAACCTACGAGCAGTACTTC,CASSPKTYEQYF
TRBD1,.,TRBJ1-5,TRBV5-1,15,TGCGCCAGCAGCCCGACAGGGAACGGTGAGCAGCCCCAGCATTTT,CASSPTGNGEQPQHF
.,.,TRBJ2-6,TRBV29-1,13,TGCAGCGTTGACACTACTGGGGCCAACGTCCTGACTTTC,CSVDTTGANVLTF
TRBD1,.,TRBJ2-5,TRBV27,16,TGTGCCAGCAGTTTTTACAGGGGGGCGTCCCAAGAGACCCAGTACTTC,CASSFYRGASQETQYF
TRBD1,.,TRBJ2-5,TRBV4-3,15,TGCGCCAGCAGCTCGCGACAGGGCGGTGGGGAGACCCAGTACTTC,CASSSRQGGGETQYF
TRBD1,.,TRBJ1-4,TRBV2,13,TGTGCCAGCAGTGTGGACAGGGGCGAAAAACTGTTTTTT,CASSVDRGEKLFF
.,few,TRBJ1-6,TRBV6-1,14,TGTGCCGGCTCGTTGGGAGTTAATAATTCACCCCTCCACTTT,CAGSLGVNNSPLHF
TRBD2,few,TRBJ2-1,TRBV7-2,15,TGTGCCAGCAGCTTACGAGCGGGGGGGCTATATGAGCAGTTCTTC,CASSLRAGGLYEQFF
TRBD1,.,TRBJ1-1,TRBV5-1,14,TGCGCCAGCAGCGTGACAGGGGCGGGGACTGAAGCTTTCTTT,CASSVTGAGTEAFF
.,.,TRBJ2-3,TRBV6-4,15,TGTGCCAGCAGTGACTCTGGGGGGGCGGCAGATACGCAGTATTTT,CASSDSGGAADTQYF
.,.,TRBJ1-1,TRBV18,13,TGTGCCAGCTCGAAATCCAGGGCAGATGAAGCTTTCTTT,CASSKSRADEAFF
TRBD1,.,TRBJ2-7,TRBV10-3,13,TGTGCCATCTTGGACAGGGACTCCTACGAGCAGTACTTC,CAILDRDSYEQYF
.,.,TRBJ2-3,TRBV5-1,14,TGCGCCAGCAGCTTGTTTGCGGGCACAGATACGCAGTATTTT,CASSLFAGTDTQYF
.,.,TRBJ1-1,TRBV19,15,TGTGCCAGTAGTATGGTGGGCAGCTTGAACACTGAAGCTTTCTTT,CASSMVGSLNTEAFF
.,once,TRBJ2-5,TRBV5-1,14,TGCGCCAGCAGCTCCGGGGAGAGGGAAGAGACCCAGTACTTC,CASSSGEREETQYF
.,.,TRBJ1-6,TRBV13,15,TGTGCCAGCAGCCAAACCAGGGATGGGAATTCACCCCTCCACTTT,CASSQTRDGNSPLHF
TRBD2,.,TRBJ2-1,TRBV5-1,13,TGCGCCAGCCGAGGCGGGGGGAGGAATGAGCAGTTCTTC,CASRGGGRNEQFF
.,.,TRBJ1-4,TRBV5-1,15,TGCGCCAGCAGACAAACAGGGCTCAAGGATGAAAAACTGTTTTTT,CASRQTGLKDEKLFF
.,once,TRBJ1-1,TRBV9,13,TGTGCCAGCAGCAATACAGGGTTCACTGAAGCTTTCTTT,CASSNTGFTEAFF
.,.,TRBJ1-1,TRBV7-3,16,TGTGCCAGCAGCTTGAGGGGGTTCAGTACGAACACTGAAGCTTTCTTT,CASSLRGFSTNTEAFF
.,.,TRBJ1-5,TRBV6-6,13,TGTGCCAGCAGTGACAGCCTCAATCAGCCCCAGCATTTT,CASSDSLNQPQHF
TRBD2,.,TRBJ2-1,TRBV10-2,13,TGCGCCAGCAGACTAGCGGGATCCAATGAGCAGTTCTTC,CASRLAGSNEQFF
TRBD1,.,TRBJ1-6,TRBV5-5,15,TGTGCCAGCAGCGCCGGGACAGGGGTAAATTCACCCCTCCACTTT,CASSAGTGVNSPLHF
.,once,TRBJ1-2,TRBV13,15,TGTGCCAGCAGCGACCCGGGGGTACGGTCGAATGGCTACACCTTC,CASSDPGVRSNGYTF
TRBD1,.,TRBJ1-4,TRBV5-1,13,TGCGCCAGCAGCTCTGGGACAGGCGAAAAACTGTTTTTT,CASSSGTGEKLFF
.,once,TRBJ2-3,TRBV19,14,TGTGCCAGTAGTATAGGGGGGGGCACAGATACGCAGTATTTT,CASSIGGGTDTQYF
.,few,TRBJ1-2,TRBV27,16,TGTGCCAGCAGTTTATATTTTGAGGGCCAGGCCTATGGCTACACCTTC,CASSLYFEGQAYGYTF
.,.,TRBJ1-2,TRBV28,12,TGTGCCAGCAGTTTGCCCGGCTATGGCTACACCTTC,CASSLPGYGYTF
TRBD2,.,TRBJ2-5,TRBV11-3,17,TGTGCCAGCAGTTCAGGAGGAGAGCGGGGGGGCCAAGAGACCCAGTACTTC,CASSSGGERGGQETQYF
TRBD1,.,TRBJ1-6,TRBV9,13,TGTGCCAGCTCCGGACAGGAGTATTCACCCCTCCACTTT,CASSGQEYSPLHF
.,.,TRBJ2-1,TRBV11-3,13,TGTGCCAGCAAGCTGTTTGAGAGCGATGAGCAGTTCTTC,CASKLFESDEQFF
.,few,TRBJ2-7,TRBV2,14,TGTGCTTTTTTCAAGCAGAAGGCGGCATACGAGCAGTACTTC,CAFFKQKAAYEQYF
.,.,TRBJ2-1,TRBV6-1,15,TGTGCCAGCAGTGGCTGGGTTCTCGGGTACAATGAGCAGTTCTTC,CASSGWVLGYNEQFF
TRBD1,.,TRBJ1-4,TRBV27,15,TGTGCCAGCAGTTTAGTAGGGGACAGTAATGAAAAACTGTTTTTT,CASSLVGDSNEKLFF
TRBD1,.,TRBJ1-1,TRBV7-8,14,TGTGCCAGCAGGAAGACAGGGGGGTACACTGAAGCTTTCTTT,CASRKTGGYTEAFF
TRBD2,.,TRBJ2-5,TRBV27,17,TGTGCCAGCAGTCAGACTAGCGGGGGGGCGCTTTCAAAGACCCAGTACTTC,CASSQTSGGALSKTQYF
TRBD1,.,TRBJ1-1,TRBV25-1,14,TGTGCCAGCAGTCGGACAGGGGCGGCCACTGAAGCTTTCTTT,CASSRTGAATEAFF
.,.,TRBJ1-5,TRBV19,15,TGTGCCAGTAGTATACAGGTTTATAGCAATCAGCCCCAGCATTTT,CASSIQVYSNQPQHF
.,.,TRBJ1-1,TRBV2,14,TGTGCCAGCAGTGAAGCGCGGGGGAACACTGAAGCTTTCTTT,CASSEARGNTEAFF
.,.,TRBJ2-7,TRBV10-3,12,TGTGCCATCAAAAAACAGAGCTACGAGCAGTACTTC,CAIKKQSYEQYF
TRBD2,.,TRBJ2-1,TRBV30,15,TGTGCCTGGAGTGCGGGACTAGCTCAAGGCAATGAGCAGTTCTTC,CAWSAGLAQGNEQFF
.,.,TRBJ1-2,TRBV30,12,TGTGCCTGGACACACGGAGGGGCTGGCTACACCTTC,CAWTHGGAGYTF
.,.,TRBJ1-1,TRBV5-1,17,TGCGCCAGCAGCTTGGCTCCAGGGGTTGGAGTCGGCACTGAAGCTTTCTTT,CASSLAPGVGVGTEAFF
.,.,TRBJ2-1,TRBV7-6,15,TGTGCCAGCAGCCCCGGGACAAATCGTGGGAATGAGCAGTTCTTC,CASSPGTNRGNEQFF
TRBD1,few,TRBJ1-1,TRBV11-2,14,TGTGCCAGCAGCTTAGGGGACAGCAACACTGAAGCTTTCTTT,CASSLGDSNTEAFF
.,few,TRBJ1-2,TRBV4-1,14,TGCGCCAGCAGCCAAGATACGGGGGGACGGGGCTACACCTTC,CASSQDTGGRGYTF
.,.,TRBJ1-5,TRBV2,14,TGTGCCAGCAACGGAGATGGGGGGAACCAGCCCCAGCATTTT,CASNGDGGNQPQHF
.,.,TRBJ2-7,TRBV6-5,16,TGTGCCAGCAGTTACTCGAGTCCAGGGGGGACCTACGAGCAGTACTTC,CASSYSSPGGTYEQYF
TRBD1,once,TRBJ1-5,TRBV7-2,13,TGTGCCAGCAGCCTTACAGGGGATCAGCCCCAGCATTTT,CASSLTGDQPQHF
.,.,TRBJ1-2,TRBV2,14,TGTGCCAGCAGTGATTCGGGGGGCGAAAGGATCCGCACCTTC,CASSDSGGERIRTF
TRBD1,.,TRBJ2-5,TRBV2,13,TGTGCCAGCAGTCCGGACAGGGTTGAGACCCAGTACTTC,CASSPDRVETQYF
.,.,TRBJ1-1,TRBV6-1,13,TGTGCCAGCAGACAAGGACAGAACACTGAAGCTTTCTTT,CASRQGQNTEAFF
TRBD2,.,TRBJ2-2,TRBV11-2,15,TGTGCCAGCAGCCCAACGGGAGGAAACACCGGGGAGCTGTTTTTT,CASSPTGGNTGELFF
.,.,TRBJ1-5,TRBV6-5,12,TGTGCCAGCAGTTACTCGGGGGGGACCCAGCATTTT,CASSYSGGTQHF
TRBD2,.,TRBJ2-3,TRBV27,15,TGTGCCAGCAGTTTATCTAGCGGGGGTACAGATACGCAGTATTTT,CASSLSSGGTDTQYF
TRBD1,few,TRBJ1-5,TRBV19,15,TGTGCCAGTAGTACCGGGACAGGGGGTAATCAGCCCCAGCATTTT,CASSTGTGGNQPQHF
.,few,TRBJ1-1,TRBV30,15,TGTGCCTGGAGTACGCGGACACCCCAGAACACTGAAGCTTTCTTT,CAWSTRTPQNTEAFF
.,.,TRBJ1-1,TRBV5-4,13,TGTGCCAGCAGCGCAAGGCCGGGCACTGAAGCTTTCTTT,CASSARPGTEAFF